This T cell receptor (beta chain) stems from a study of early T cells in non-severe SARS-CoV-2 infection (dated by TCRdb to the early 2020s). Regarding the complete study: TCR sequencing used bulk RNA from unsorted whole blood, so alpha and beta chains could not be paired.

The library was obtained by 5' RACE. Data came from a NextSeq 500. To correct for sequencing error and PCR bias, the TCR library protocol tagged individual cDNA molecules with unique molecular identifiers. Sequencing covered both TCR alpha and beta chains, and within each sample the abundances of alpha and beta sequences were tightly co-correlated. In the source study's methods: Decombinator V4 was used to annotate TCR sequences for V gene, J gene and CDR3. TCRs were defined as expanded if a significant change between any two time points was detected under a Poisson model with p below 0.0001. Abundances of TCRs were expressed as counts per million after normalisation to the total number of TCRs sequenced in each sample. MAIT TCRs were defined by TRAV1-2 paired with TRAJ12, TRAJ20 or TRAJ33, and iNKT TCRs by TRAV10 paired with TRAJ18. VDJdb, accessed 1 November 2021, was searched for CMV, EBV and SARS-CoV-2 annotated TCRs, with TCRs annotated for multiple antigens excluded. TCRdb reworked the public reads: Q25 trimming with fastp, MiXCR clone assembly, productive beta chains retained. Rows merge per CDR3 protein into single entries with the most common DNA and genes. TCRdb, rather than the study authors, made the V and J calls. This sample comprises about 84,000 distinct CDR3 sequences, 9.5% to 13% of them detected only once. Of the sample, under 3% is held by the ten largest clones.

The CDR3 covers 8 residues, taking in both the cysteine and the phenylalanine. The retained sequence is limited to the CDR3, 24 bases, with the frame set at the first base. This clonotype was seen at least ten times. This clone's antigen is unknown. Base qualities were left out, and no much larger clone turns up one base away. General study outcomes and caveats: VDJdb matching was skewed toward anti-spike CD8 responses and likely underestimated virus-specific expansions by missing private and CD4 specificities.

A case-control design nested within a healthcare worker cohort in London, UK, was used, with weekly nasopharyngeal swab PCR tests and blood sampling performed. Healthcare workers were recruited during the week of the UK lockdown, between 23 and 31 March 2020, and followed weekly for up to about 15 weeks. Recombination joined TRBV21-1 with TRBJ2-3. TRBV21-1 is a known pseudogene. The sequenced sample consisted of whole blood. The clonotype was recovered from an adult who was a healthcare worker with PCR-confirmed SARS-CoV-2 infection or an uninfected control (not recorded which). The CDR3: CGGDTQYF. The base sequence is TGTGGGGGAGATACGCAGTATTTT.